The 5 T cell receptor beta chains below come from one sample, sequenced in a study of T cell repertoires in cytomegalovirus infection. TCRdb reanalysed the reads using MiXCR and keeps one entry per CDR3 protein. Altogether about 490,000 distinct CDR3 sequences are present, around 11% being singletons, with the ten largest covering 10%. Material: PBMCs. The receptors come from a human donor in good health (CMV status not recorded). Some clones in this sample may be carry-over from other donors' samples.

There are many counts of this clonotype. The V gene is TRBV6-1, the J gene TRBJ2-3; D is possibly TRBD1 (6 bases). The germline gives CDR1 MNHNS, CDR2 SASEGT. This CDR3 comprises 16 residues. Trimming left V 5 bases short and J 2 bases short, with 17 bases between. CDR3 sequence (DNA): TGTGCCAGCAGTAAAACAGGGCTGATTACCACAGATACGCAGTATTTT. Residues: CASSKTGLITTDTQYF.

This clonotype has more than one count but fewer than ten. The V call is TRBV19, the J call TRBJ1-1; D remains ambiguous. This CDR3 contains 13 residues. Looked up from germline, CDR1 is LNHDA and CDR2 is SQIVND (reference sequence). V shed 2 bases and J shed 0 bases, with 4 bases lying between them. The CDR3 nucleotides read TGTGCCAGTAGTATATTTGTGAACACTGAAGCTTTCTTT. Translated, it gives CASSIFVNTEAFF.

This clonotype was seen a few times. The chain combines TRBV3-1 with TRBJ2-7; D unresolved. In germline, CDR1 is LGHDT, CDR2 YNNKEL (reference sequence). This CDR3 contains 12 residues. Between the trimmed V and J ends, which lost 2 bases and 5 bases, there was a span of 7 bases. CDR3 protein: CASSQNSHEQYF. DNA of the CDR3: TGTGCCAGCAGCCAAAATAGTCACGAGCAGTACTTC.

This clonotype has a count of ten or more. The chain couples TRBV28 to TRBJ1-1; a possible D gene is TRBD1 (5 bases). CDR3 length: 14 amino acids. In germline, CDR1 is MDHEN, CDR2 SYDVKM. The V and J ends lost 2 bases and 7 bases respectively, with 14 bases between them. CDR3 bases: TGTGCCAGCAGTTTAAGCCTCGGCAGGGTTGAAGCTTTCTTT. Protein sequence: CASSLSLGRVEAFF.

The rearrangement uses TRBV7-9 and TRBJ1-1; D is uncertain. The V gene lost 3 bases and the J gene lost 3 bases, with 11 bases spanning the gap. This CDR3 has 14 amino acids. The germline V gene has CDR1 SEHNR and CDR2 FQNEAQ (reference sequence). The CDR3 nucleotides read TGTGCCAGCAGCTTCAGTCCGGTAGACACTGAAGCTTTCTTT. Translation: CASSFSPVDTEAFF.